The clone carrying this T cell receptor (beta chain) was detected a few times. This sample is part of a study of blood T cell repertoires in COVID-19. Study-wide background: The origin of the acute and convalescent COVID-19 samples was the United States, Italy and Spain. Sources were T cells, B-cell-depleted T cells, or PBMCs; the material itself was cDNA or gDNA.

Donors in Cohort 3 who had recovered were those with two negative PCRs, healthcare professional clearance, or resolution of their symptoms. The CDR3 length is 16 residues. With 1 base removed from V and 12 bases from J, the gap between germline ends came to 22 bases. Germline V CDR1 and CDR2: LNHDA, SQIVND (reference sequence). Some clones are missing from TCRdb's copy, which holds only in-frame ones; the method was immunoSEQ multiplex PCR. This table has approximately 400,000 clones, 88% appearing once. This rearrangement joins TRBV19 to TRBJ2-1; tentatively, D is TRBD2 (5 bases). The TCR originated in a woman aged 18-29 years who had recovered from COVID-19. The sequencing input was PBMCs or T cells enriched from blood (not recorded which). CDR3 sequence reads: CASSIGGLQSMKGQFF. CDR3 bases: TGTGCCAGTAGTATAGGAGGGCTGCAGTCAATGAAGGGGCAGTTCTTC.